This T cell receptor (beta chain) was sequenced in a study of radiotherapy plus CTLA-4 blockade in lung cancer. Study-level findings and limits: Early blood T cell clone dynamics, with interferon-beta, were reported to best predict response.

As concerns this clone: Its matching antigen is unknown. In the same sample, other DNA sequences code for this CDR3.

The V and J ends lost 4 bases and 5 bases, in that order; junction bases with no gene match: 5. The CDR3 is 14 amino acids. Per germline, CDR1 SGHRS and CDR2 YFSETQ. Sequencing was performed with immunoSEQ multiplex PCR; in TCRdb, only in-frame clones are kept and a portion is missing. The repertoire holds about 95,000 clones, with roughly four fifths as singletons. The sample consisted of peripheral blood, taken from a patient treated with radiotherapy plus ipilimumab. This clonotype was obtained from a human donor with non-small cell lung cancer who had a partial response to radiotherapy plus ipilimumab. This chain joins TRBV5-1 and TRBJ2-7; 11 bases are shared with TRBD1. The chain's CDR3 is CASSPGTGGNEQYF. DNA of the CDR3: TGCGCCAGCAGCCCTGGGACAGGGGGTAACGAGCAGTACTTC.